This TCR beta chain was sequenced in a study of blood T cell repertoires in COVID-19. Study processing details: From reference gene primer amplification, estimates of nucleated cell counts were derived. Repertoires were generated with immunoSEQ multiplex PCR, while TCRdb's copy carries only in-frame clones and drops some. That table supplies the V and J calls and clone size; D and trimming were determined from the DNA. There are around 110,000 clones in the sample; 82% occur only once, and 7% to 9.5% lies in the top ten. Looked up from germline, CDR1 is SNHLY and CDR2 is FYNNEI. The V and J ends lost 6 bases and 6 bases respectively, with 12 bases between them. The CDR3 is made up of 12 amino acids.

The source of this sequence is a man between 65 and 79 years old with acute or convalescent COVID-19. The V call is TRBV2, the J call TRBJ2-7; D perhaps matches TRBD1 (5 bases). The sequencing sample was made of peripheral blood. CDR3 in DNA: TGTGCCAGCAGCCCTGACAGATCCGAGCAGTACTTC. Its translation: CASSPDRSEQYF.